The clone carrying this TCR beta chain has ten or more counts. Its antigen is still unknown. Amplification targeted TCR beta CDR3 regions from RNA transcripts. Using the HTBI primer set, a first-round RT-PCR was run on the TCR CDR3. Via MiXCR, TCRdb re-called the multiplex PCR reads, giving one row per CDR3 protein. The table includes approximately 740,000 distinct CDR3 sequences, around 15% detected once. The CDR3 runs to 19 residues. Germline CDR1 reads DFQATT; CDR2 reads SNEGSKA (reference sequence). Trimming at V came to 2 bases and at J to 0 bases, leaving 16 bases not matched to a gene. Uncontrolled infection, other autoimmune disease, pregnancy or lactation led to exclusion. This record belongs to a study of T cells in Graves' hyperthyroidism and ophthalmopathy. Study-level points and caveats: Separation of ophthalmopathy from stable hyperthyroidism was achieved by a 13 V-J model.

The sequenced sample was blood. This clonotype originated in a woman aged 18-30 years with Graves' hyperthyroidism. The rearrangement uses TRBV20-1 and TRBJ2-7; TRBD1 matches 10 bases. In DNA form, the CDR3 reads TGCAGTGCTAGAAAATTTGGGGACAGGGGTCGTTGGCGCTCCTACGAGCAGTACTTC. Translated, it gives CSARKFGDRGRWRSYEQYF.